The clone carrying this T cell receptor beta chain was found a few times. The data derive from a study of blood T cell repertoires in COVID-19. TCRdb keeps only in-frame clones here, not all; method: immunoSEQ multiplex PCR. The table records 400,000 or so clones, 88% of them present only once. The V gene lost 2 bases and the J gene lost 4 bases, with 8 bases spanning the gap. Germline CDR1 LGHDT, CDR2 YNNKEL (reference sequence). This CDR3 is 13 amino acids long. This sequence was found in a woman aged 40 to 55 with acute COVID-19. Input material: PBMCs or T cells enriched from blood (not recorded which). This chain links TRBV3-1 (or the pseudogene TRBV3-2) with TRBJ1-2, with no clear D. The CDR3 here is CASSQNRGYGYTF. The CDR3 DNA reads TGTGCCAGCAGCCAAAATCGCGGCTATGGCTACACCTTC.